This TCR beta chain was documented in a study of blood T cell repertoires in COVID-19. Only in-frame clones appear in the TCRdb table, and some are missing; sequencing was by immunoSEQ multiplex PCR. The sample has fewer than 350,000 clones; 80% to 90% are singletons. With V trimmed by 3 bases and J by 7 bases, 4 bases remained unmatched. The CDR3 runs 14 residues. Germline loops: CDR1 KGHDR, CDR2 SFDVKD. Source material: peripheral blood. V usage is TRBV24-1 and J usage is TRBJ2-2, with 7 bases aligning to TRBD1. This TCR came from a woman aged 25 to 45 with COVID-19, enrolled during active disease. CDR3: CATSDRDRVGELFF. CDR3 coding DNA: TGTGCCACCAGTGATCGAGACAGGGTCGGGGAGCTGTTTTTT.